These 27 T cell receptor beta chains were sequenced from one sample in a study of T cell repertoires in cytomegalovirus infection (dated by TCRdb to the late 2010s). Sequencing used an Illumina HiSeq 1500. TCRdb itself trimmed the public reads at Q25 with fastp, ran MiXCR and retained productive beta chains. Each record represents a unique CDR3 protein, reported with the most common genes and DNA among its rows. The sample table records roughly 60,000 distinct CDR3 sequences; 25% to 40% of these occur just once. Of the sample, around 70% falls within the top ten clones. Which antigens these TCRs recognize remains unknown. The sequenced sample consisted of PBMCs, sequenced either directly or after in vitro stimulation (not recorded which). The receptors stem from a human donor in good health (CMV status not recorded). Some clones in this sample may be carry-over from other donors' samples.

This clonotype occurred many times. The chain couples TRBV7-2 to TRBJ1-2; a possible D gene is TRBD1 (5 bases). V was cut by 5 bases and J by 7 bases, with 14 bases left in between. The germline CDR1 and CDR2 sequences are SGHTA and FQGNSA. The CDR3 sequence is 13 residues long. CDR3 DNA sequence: TGTGCCAGCAGCCTTAGGGGTAATGGTGGCTACACCTTC. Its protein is CASSLRGNGGYTF.

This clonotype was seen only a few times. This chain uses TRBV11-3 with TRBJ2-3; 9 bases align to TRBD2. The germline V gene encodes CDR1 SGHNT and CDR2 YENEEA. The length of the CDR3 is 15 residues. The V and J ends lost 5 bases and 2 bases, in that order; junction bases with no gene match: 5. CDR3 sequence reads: CASSGAGGTTDTQYF. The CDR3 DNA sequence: TGTGCCAGCAGCGGGGCGGGAGGGACCACAGATACGCAGTATTTT.

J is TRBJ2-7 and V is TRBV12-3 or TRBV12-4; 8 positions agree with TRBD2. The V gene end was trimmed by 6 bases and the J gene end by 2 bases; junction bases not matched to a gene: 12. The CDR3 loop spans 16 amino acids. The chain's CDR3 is CASSPGTGRGAYEQYF. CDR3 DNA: TGTGCCAGCAGCCCCGGTACCGGGAGGGGAGCCTACGAGCAGTACTTC.

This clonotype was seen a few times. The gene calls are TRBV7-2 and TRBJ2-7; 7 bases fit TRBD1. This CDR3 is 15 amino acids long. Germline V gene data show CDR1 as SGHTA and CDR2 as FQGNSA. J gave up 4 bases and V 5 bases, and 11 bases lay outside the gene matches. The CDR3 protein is CASSPIDRVGYEQYF. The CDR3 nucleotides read TGTGCCAGCAGCCCGATTGACAGGGTTGGTTACGAGCAGTACTTC.

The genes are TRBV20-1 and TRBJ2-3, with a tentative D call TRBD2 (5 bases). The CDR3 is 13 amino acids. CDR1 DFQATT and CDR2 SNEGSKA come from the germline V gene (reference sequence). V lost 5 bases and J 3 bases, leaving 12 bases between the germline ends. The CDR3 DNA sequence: TGCAGTGCTTACACGGGGTCTACAGATACGCAGTATTTT. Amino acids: CSAYTGSTDTQYF.

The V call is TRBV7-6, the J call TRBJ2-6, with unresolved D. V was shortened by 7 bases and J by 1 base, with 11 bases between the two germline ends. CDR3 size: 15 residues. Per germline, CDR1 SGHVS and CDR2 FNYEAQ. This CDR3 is CASNSPESGANVLTF. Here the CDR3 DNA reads TGTGCCAGCAATAGTCCAGAGTCTGGGGCCAACGTCCTGACTTTC. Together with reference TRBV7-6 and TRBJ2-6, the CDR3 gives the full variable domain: GAGVSQSPRYKVTKRGQDVALRCDPISGHVSLYWYRQALGQGPEFLTYFNYEAQQDKSGLPNDRFSAERPEGSISTLTIQRTEQRDSAMYRCASNSPESGANVLTFGAGSRLTVL.

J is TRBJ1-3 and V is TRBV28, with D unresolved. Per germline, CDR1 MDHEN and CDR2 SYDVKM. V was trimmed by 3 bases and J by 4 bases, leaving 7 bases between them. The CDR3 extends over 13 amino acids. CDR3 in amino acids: CASSLESGNTIYF. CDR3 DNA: TGTGCCAGCAGTTTGGAGTCGGGAAACACCATATATTTT. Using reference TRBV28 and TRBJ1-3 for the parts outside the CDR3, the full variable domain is DVKVTQSSRYLVKRTGEKVFLECVQDMDHENMFWYRQDPGLGLRLIYFSYDVKMKEKGDIPEGYSVSREKKERFSLILESASTNQTSMYLCASSLESGNTIYFGEGSWLTVV.

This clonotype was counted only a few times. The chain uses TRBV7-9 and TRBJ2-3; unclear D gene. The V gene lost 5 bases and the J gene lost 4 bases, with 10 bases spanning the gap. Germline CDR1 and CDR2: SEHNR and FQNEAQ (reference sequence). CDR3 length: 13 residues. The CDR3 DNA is TGTGCCAGCAGCCCCCCCGCGGCAGATACGCAGTATTTT. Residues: CASSPPAADTQYF.

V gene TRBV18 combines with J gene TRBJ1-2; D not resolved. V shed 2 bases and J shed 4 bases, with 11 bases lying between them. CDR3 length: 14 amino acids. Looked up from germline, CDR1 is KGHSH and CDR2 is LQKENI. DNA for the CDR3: TGTGCCAGCTCACCAATCGGAGGATTCTATGGCTACACCTTC. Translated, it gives CASSPIGGFYGYTF.

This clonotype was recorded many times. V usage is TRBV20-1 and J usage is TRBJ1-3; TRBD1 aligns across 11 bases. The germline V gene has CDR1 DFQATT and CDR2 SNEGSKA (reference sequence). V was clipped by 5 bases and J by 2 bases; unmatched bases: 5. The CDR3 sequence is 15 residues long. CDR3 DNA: TGCAGTGCTCATCCGGACAGGGGGCCTGGAAACACCATATATTTT. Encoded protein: CSAHPDRGPGNTIYF.

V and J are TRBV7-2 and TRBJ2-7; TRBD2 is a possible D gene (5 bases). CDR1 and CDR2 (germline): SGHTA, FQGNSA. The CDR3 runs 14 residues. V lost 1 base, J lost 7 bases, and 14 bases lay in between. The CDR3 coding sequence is TGTGCCAGCAGCTTAGGGCTAGCAATCGGGGAGCAGTACTTC. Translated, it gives CASSLGLAIGEQYF. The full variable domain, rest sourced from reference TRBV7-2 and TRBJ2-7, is GAGVSQSPSNKVTEKGKDVELRCDPISGHTALYWYRQSLGQGLEFLIYFQGNSAPDKSGLPSDRFSAERTGGSVSTLTIQRTQQEDSAVYLCASSLGLAIGEQYFGPGTRLTVT.

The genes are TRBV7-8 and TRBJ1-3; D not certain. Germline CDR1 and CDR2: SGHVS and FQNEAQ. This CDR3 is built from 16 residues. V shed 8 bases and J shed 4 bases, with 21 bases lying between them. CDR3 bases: TGTGCCAGCCATAACGCCCCCCAGGCTTTCGGAAACACCATATATTTT. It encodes CASHNAPQAFGNTIYF. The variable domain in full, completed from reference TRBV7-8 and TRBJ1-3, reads GAGVSQSPRYKVAKRGQDVALRCDPISGHVSLFWYQQALGQGPEFLTYFQNEAQLDKSGLPSDRFFAERPEGSVSTLKIQRTQQEDSAVYLCASHNAPQAFGNTIYFGEGSWLTVV.

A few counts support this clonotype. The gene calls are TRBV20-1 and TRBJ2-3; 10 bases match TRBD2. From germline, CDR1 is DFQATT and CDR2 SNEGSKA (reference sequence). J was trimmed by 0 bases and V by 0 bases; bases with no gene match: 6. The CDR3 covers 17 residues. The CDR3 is CSARDPGAGGSTDTQYF. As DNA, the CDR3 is TGCAGTGCTAGAGATCCCGGAGCGGGAGGGAGCACAGATACGCAGTATTTT.

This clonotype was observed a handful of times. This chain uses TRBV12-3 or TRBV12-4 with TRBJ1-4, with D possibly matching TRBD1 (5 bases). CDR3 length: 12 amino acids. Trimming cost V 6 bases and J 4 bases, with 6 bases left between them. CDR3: CASRGLNEKLFF. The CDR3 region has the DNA TGTGCCAGCAGGGGACTTAATGAAAAACTGTTTTTT.

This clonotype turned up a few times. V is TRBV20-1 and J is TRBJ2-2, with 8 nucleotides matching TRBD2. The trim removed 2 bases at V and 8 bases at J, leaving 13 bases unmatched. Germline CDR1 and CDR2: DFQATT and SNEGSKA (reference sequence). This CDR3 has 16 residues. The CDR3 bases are TGCAGTGCTAGAAGTAGGAGCGGGGGCGCCTCGGGGGAGCTGTTTTTT. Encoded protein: CSARSRSGGASGELFF.

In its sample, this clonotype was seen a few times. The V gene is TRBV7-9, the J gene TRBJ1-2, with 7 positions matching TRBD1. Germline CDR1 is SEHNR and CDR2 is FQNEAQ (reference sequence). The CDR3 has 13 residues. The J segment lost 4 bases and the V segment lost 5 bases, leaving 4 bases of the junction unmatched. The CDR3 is CASSEQGIYGYTF. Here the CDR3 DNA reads TGTGCCAGCAGCGAACAGGGGATCTATGGCTACACCTTC.

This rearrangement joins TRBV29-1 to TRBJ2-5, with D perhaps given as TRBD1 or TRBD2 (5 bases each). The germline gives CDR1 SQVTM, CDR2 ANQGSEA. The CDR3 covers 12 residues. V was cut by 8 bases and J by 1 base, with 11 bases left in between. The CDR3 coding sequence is TGCAGCTCCCCCGGGGCCCAAGAGACCCAGTACTTC. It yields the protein CSSPGAQETQYF.

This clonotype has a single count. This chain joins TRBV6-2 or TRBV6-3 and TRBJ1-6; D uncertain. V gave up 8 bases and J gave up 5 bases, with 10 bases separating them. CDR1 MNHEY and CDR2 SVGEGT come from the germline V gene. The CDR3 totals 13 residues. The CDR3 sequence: CASRRSNNSPLHF. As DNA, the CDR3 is TGTGCCAGCCGGAGGAGTAATAATTCACCCCTCCACTTT.

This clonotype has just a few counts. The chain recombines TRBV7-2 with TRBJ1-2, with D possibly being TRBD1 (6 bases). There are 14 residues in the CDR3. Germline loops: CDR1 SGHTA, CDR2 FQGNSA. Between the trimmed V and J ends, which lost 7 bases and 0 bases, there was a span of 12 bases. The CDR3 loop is CASMVDRTNYGYTF. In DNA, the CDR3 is TGTGCCAGCATGGTGGACAGAACTAACTATGGCTACACCTTC.

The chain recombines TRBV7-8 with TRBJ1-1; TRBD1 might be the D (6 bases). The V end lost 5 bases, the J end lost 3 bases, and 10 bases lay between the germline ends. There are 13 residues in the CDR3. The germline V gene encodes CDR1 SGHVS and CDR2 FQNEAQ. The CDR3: CASSQQGDTEAFF. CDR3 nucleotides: TGTGCCAGCAGCCAACAGGGAGACACTGAAGCTTTCTTT.

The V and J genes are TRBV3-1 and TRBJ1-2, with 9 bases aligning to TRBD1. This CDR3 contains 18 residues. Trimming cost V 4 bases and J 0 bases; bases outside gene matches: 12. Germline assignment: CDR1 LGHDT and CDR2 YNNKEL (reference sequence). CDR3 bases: TGTGCCAGCAGCCCTGTAGGGGGACAGGGCAAATCTAACTATGGCTACACCTTC. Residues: CASSPVGGQGKSNYGYTF.

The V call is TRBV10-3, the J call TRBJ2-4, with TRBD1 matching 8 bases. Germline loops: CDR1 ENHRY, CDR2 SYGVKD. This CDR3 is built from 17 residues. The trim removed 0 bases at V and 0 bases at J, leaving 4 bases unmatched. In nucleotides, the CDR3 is TGTGCCATCAGTGAGTCCCTGGGGACAGGAGCCAAAAACATTCAGTACTTC. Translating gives CAISESLGTGAKNIQYF.

CDR3 in DNA: TGTGCCAGCAGTTTTACCGGTCCCTACGAGCAGTACTTC. The encoded protein is CASSFTGPYEQYF. This sequence joins TRBV12-3 or TRBV12-4 and TRBJ2-7, with D unclear. The length of the CDR3 is 13 residues. Trimming pared 3 bases from V and 2 bases from J, leaving 8 bases between.

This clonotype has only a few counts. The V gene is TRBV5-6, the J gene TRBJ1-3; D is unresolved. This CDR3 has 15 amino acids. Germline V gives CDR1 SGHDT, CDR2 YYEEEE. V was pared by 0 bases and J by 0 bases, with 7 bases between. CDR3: CASSLDASSGNTIYF. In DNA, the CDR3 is TGTGCCAGCAGCTTGGACGCCTCCTCTGGAAACACCATATATTTT.

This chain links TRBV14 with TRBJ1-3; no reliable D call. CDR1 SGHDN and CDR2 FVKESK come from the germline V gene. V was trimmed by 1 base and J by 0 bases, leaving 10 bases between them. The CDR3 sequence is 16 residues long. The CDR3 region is CASSQVAQFSGNTIYF. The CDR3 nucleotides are TGTGCCAGCAGCCAAGTCGCCCAGTTCTCTGGAAACACCATATATTTT.

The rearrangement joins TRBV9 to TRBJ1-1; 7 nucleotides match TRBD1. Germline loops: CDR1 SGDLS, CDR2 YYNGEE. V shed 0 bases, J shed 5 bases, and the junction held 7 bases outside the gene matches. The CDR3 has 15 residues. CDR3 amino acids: CASSVVGQAGTEAFF. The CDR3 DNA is TGTGCCAGCAGCGTAGTAGGACAGGCGGGAACTGAAGCTTTCTTT.

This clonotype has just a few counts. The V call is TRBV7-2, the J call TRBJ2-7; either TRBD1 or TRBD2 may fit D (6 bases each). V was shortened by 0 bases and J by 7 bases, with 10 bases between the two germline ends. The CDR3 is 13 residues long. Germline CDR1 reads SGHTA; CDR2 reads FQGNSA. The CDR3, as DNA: TGTGCCAGCAGCTTAGCGGGGGGCCGGGAGCAGTACTTC. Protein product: CASSLAGGREQYF. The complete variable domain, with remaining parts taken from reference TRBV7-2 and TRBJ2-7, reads GAGVSQSPSNKVTEKGKDVELRCDPISGHTALYWYRQSLGQGLEFLIYFQGNSAPDKSGLPSDRFSAERTGGSVSTLTIQRTQQEDSAVYLCASSLAGGREQYFGPGTRLTVT.